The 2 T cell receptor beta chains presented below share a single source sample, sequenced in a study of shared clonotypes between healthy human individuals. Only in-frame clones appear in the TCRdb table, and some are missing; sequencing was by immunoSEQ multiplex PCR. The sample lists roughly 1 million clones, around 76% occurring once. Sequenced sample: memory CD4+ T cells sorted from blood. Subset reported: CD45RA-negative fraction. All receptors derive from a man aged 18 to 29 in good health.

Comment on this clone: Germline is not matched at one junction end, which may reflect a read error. Here the CDR3 reads CAISESGLTSSYEQYF. The CDR3 DNA reads as TGTGCCATCAGTGAGTCAGGCCTAACGAGCTCCTACGAGCAGTACTTC. This chain uses TRBV6-1 with TRBJ2-7; no definite D call. Per germline, CDR1 MNHNS and CDR2 SASEGT. This CDR3 comprises 16 residues.

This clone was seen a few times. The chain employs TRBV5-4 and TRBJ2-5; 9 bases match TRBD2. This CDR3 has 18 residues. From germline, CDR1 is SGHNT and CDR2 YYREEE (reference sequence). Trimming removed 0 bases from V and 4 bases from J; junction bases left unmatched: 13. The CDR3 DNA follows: TGTGCCAGCAGCTTGGTAGGCCTATTTTCGCGGGAGGGAGAGACCCAGTACTTC. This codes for CASSLVGLFSREGETQYF.